These 6 T cell receptor beta chains were all obtained from the same sample, sequenced in a study of blood T cell repertoires in COVID-19. Measured with immunoSEQ multiplex PCR; TCRdb has only the in-frame clones, and not every one. The sample lists about 140,000 clones; roughly 80% were seen once. The sequenced sample consisted of peripheral blood. The receptors derive from a woman between 55 and 75 years old with acute or convalescent COVID-19.

This chain links TRBV18 with TRBJ1-1, with D possibly matching TRBD1 (6 bases). Between the trimmed V and J ends, which lost 2 bases and 7 bases, there was a span of 14 bases. Per the germline V gene, CDR1 is KGHSH and CDR2 is LQKENI. The CDR3 totals 14 residues. CDR3 sequence (DNA): TGTGCCAGCTCACCAAGGGGGAGTTTTGGTGAAGCTTTCTTT. Translated, it gives CASSPRGSFGEAFF.

V and J are TRBV5-4 and TRBJ1-4; 8 bases line up with TRBD1. Germline-derived CDR1 and CDR2 are SGHNT and YYREEE (reference sequence). J gave up 6 bases and V 4 bases, and 2 bases lay outside the gene matches. The CDR3 runs to 13 residues. As DNA, the CDR3 is TGTGCCAGCAGCACGACAGGGGATGAAAAACTGTTTTTT. It translates to CASSTTGDEKLFF.

The chain is built from TRBV3-1 (or the pseudogene TRBV3-2) and TRBJ2-7, with 11 bases matching TRBD2. In germline, CDR1 is LGHDT, CDR2 YNNKEL (reference sequence). V lost 4 bases and J lost 7; bases outside the gene matches: 9. The CDR3 spans 15 residues. CDR3 sequence (DNA): TGTGCCAGCAGCCGTTTAGCGGGAGGGCCGGGGGAGCAGTACTTC. It is translated as CASSRLAGGPGEQYF.

This chain uses TRBV7-2 with TRBJ2-1; D may be TRBD2 (5 bases). CDR3 length: 15 residues. Germline V gene data show CDR1 as SGHTA and CDR2 as FQGNSA. V lost 5 bases and J 1 base, leaving 12 bases between the germline ends. CDR3 protein: CASSTSRASYNEQFF. The CDR3 DNA sequence: TGTGCCAGCAGCACATCGCGGGCTTCCTACAATGAGCAGTTCTTC.

This chain uses TRBV4-1 with TRBJ2-5; 7 bases align to TRBD1. Germline V gives CDR1 MGHRA, CDR2 YSYEKL. The junction had 2 bases not matched to a gene; V was cut back by 1 base and J by 3 bases. The CDR3 runs to 14 residues. CDR3 sequence: CASSQGDSKETQYF. Here the CDR3 DNA reads TGCGCCAGCAGCCAAGGGGACAGCAAAGAGACCCAGTACTTC.

This clone turned up a few times. J is TRBJ2-2 and V is TRBV3-1 (or the pseudogene TRBV3-2); TRBD2 matches 12 bases. The CDR3 length is 16 residues. The germline gives CDR1 LGHDT, CDR2 YNNKEL (reference sequence). V shed 1 base, J shed 3 bases, and the junction held 0 bases outside the gene matches. The CDR3 DNA is TGTGCCAGCAGCCAAGGACTAGCGGGAGACACCGGGGAGCTGTTTTTT. It is translated as CASSQGLAGDTGELFF.